What follows are 6 T cell receptor beta chains derived from one specimen sequenced in a study of blood T cell repertoires in COVID-19. Data came from immunoSEQ multiplex PCR; TCRdb stores just in-frame clones and leaves some out. Of approximately 140,000 clones in the sample, about four fifths were seen once. The sample consisted of peripheral blood. Source of these receptors: a human donor in a cohort sampled during active COVID-19.

This clone appeared once. The rearrangement links TRBV6-6 to TRBJ2-7; the D gene is possibly TRBD2 (6 bases). CDR3 length equals 11 residues. The V end was cut by 4 bases, the J end by 11 bases, with 12 bases between. Per the germline V gene, CDR1 is MNHNY and CDR2 is SVGAGI (reference sequence). The CDR3 DNA is TGTGCCAGCAGTTCTACGGGGGTTGAGTACTTC. Its protein is CASSSTGVEYF.

This clone was detected once. This sequence joins TRBV7-2 and TRBJ2-3; TRBD1 matches 7 bases. V lost 7 bases, J lost 0 bases, and 10 bases stayed unmatched. Germline V gives CDR1 SGHTA, CDR2 FQGNSA. CDR3 length: 16 residues. The CDR3 coding sequence is TGTGCCAGCATCCCCCGACAGGGTGGTAGCACAGATACGCAGTATTTT. Amino acids: CASIPRQGGSTDTQYF.

This chain joins TRBV4-2 and TRBJ2-2, with D perhaps TRBD2 (5 bases). Germline lookup yields CDR1 LGHNA and CDR2 YNFKEQ. This CDR3 spans 16 amino acids. Trimming removed 1 base at V and 0 bases at J, with 9 bases between. CDR3: CASSQGRRANTGELFF. For the CDR3, the DNA is TGTGCCAGCAGCCAAGGTCGGCGGGCGAACACCGGGGAGCTGTTTTTT.

The chain couples TRBV7-3 to TRBJ2-3, with TRBD2 identical over 9 bases. V was pared by 0 bases and J by 1 base, with 5 bases of the junction left unmatched. Germline V gene data show CDR1 as SGHTA and CDR2 as FQGTGA. The CDR3 length is 17 residues. The CDR3 coding sequence is TGTGCCAGCAGCTTAACGGGTAGCGGGGGACGCACAGATACGCAGTATTTT. Its translation is CASSLTGSGGRTDTQYF.

The V gene is TRBV5-1, the J gene TRBJ2-5; 8 bases line up with TRBD2. CDR1 and CDR2 from the germline V gene are SGHRS and YFSETQ. This CDR3 contains 15 residues. Trimming took 4 bases from V and 9 from J; bases not matched to a gene: 14. The CDR3 region is CASSPAGGGAEAQYF. Written as DNA, the CDR3 is TGCGCCAGCAGCCCCGCGGGGGGCGGAGCGGAGGCCCAGTACTTC. The variable domain in full, completed from reference TRBV5-1 and TRBJ2-5, reads KAGVTQTPRYLIKTRGQQVTLSCSPISGHRSVSWYQQTPGQGLQFLFEYFSETQRNKGNFPGRFSGRQFSNSRSEMNVSTLELGDSALYLCASSPAGGGAEAQYFGPGTRLLVL.

The chain recombines TRBV18 with TRBJ1-1; no clear D. CDR3 length: 14 residues. V was trimmed by 5 bases and J by 1 base, leaving 11 bases between them. CDR1 is KGHSH and CDR2 is LQKENI in the germline V gene. DNA of the CDR3: TGTGCCAGCTCAGCCGCGGGAACGAACACTGAAGCTTTCTTT. It yields the protein CASSAAGTNTEAFF.